Listed below are T cell receptor beta chains from one sample, sequenced in a study of CD8 T cells in ankylosing spondylitis. One entry per CDR3 protein results from TCRdb running MiXCR on the 5' RACE reads. The sample has 200,000 to 250,000 distinct CDR3 sequences, around 20% seen once. The specimen sequenced was blood, either unsorted or a sorted T cell fraction (not recorded which). The receptors shown here come from a male donor with ankylosing spondylitis. CDR3s include the opening cysteine and the closing phenylalanine or tryptophan. Part of the rows lack a size; the others show once, few, many or a class for expanded clones.

v_gene	abundance	j_gene	CDR3aa
TRBV5-6	few	TRBJ2-7	CASSHDSYEQYF
TRBV12-3/TRBV12-4	NA	TRBJ1-5	CASSRWSNQPQHF
TRBV4-1	NA	TRBJ2-7	CASSQTTTYEQYF
TRBV3-1	many	TRBJ2-1	CASSQRAYALYNEQFF
TRBV4-1	NA	TRBJ2-6	CASSQDFGVGANVLTF
TRBV7-9	few	TRBJ2-1	CASSSGQGADNEQFF
TRBV14	few	TRBJ2-2	CASSQESWYTGELFF
TRBV7-2	many	TRBJ2-2	CASSLSSGELFF
TRBV19	few	TRBJ1-5	CASSPLGGASQPQHF
TRBV4-3	NA	TRBJ2-3	CASSRGLAGSGDTQYF
TRBV9	NA	TRBJ2-1	CASSVTAGEYNEQFF
TRBV30	NA	TRBJ2-1	CAFGAGTGVNEQFF
TRBV4-1	NA	TRBJ2-7	CASSQPRVGLEQYF
TRBV25-1	NA	TRBJ2-2	CASSGAYTGELFF
TRBV7-8	few	TRBJ1-3	CASSFRGDTIYF
TRBV7-3	few	TRBJ2-5	CASSLLAGVETQYF
TRBV5-5	NA	TRBJ2-5	CASSFEQGPETQYF
TRBV27	NA	TRBJ2-7	CASSPEVGSHSYEQYF
TRBV7-8	NA	TRBJ2-1	CASRGQGGRVNEQFF
TRBV4-3	few	TRBJ1-4	CASSHGTATNEKLFF
TRBV27	few	TRBJ2-3	CASRTGSGGPDTQYF
TRBV7-9	NA	TRBJ1-1	CASSLNSEAFF
TRBV4-1	few	TRBJ1-3	CASSPDSSSSGNTIYF
TRBV12-3/TRBV12-4	many	TRBJ2-1	CASSFSSGRFNEQFF